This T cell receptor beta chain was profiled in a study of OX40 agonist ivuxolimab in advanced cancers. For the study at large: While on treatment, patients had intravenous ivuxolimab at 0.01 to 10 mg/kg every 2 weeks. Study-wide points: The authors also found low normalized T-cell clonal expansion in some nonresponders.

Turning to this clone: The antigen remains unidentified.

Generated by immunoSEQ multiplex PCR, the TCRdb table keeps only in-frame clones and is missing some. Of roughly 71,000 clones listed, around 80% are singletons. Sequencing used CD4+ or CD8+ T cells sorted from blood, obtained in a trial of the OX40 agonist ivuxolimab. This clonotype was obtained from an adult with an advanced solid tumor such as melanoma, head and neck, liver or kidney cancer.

CDR3 DNA: TGTGCCACCGGACTAGCGGGAGAGGGCGATACGCAGTATTTT. This translates into CATGLAGEGDTQYF. The V call is TRBV15, the J call TRBJ2-3, with TRBD2 matching over 13 bases. Germline lookup yields CDR1 LNHNV and CDR2 YYDKDF (reference sequence). CDR3 length: 14 residues. V lost 8 bases to trimming and J lost 6 bases; unmatched junction nucleotides: 5.